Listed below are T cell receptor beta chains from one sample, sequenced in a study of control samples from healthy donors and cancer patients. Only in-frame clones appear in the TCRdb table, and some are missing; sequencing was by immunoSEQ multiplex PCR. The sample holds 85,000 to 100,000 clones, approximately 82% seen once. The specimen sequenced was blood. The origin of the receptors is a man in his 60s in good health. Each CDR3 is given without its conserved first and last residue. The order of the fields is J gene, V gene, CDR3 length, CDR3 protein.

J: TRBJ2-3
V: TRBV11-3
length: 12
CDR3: ASSLVSFPDTQY

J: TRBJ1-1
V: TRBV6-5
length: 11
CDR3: ASNNRVRTEAF

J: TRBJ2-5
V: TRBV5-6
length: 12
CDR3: ASSVEVRQETQY

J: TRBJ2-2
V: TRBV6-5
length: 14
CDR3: ASSSLAGRNTGELF

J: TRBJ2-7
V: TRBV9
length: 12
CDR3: ASSVEPVSYEQY

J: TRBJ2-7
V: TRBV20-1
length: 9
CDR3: SAVLTYEQY

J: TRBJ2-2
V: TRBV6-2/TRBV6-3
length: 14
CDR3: ASSWTSGSFTGELF

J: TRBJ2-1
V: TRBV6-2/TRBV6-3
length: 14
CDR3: ASSPRQGGFFNEQF

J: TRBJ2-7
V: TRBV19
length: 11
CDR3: ASSIEGPYEQY

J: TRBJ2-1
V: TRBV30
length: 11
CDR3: AWSVNGGNEQF

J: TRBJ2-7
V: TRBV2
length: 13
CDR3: ASTGTGAVSYEQY

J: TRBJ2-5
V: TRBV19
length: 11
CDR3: ASRQGAKETQY

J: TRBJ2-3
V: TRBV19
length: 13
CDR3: ASRLGRLSTDTQY

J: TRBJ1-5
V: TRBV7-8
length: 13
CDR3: ASSPQPGAGQPQH

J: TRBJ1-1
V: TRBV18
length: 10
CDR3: ASSPGSKGAF

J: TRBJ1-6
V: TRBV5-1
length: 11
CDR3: ASSLVPRRPLH

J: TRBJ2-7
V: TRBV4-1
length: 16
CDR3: ASSQLRLTAGQSYEQY

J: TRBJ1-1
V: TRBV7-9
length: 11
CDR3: ASSPAEGTEAF

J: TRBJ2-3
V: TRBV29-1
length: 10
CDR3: SVEGGTDTQY

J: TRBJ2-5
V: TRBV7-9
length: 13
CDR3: ASTPLAGGQETQY

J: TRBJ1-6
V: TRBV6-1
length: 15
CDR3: ASSAHRVLIYNSPLH

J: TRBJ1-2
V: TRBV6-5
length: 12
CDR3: ASSPGPRGYGYT